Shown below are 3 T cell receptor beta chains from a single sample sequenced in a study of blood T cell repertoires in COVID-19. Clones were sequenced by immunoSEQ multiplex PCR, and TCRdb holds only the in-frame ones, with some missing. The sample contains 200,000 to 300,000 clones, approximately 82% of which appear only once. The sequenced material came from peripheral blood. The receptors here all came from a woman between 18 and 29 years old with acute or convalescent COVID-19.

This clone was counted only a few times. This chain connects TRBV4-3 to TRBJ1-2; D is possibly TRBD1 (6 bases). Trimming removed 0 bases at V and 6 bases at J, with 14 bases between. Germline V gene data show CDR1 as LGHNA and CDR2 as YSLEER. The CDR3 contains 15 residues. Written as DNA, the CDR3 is TGCGCCAGCAGCCAAGATATTAGGGGGAGGGATGGCTACACCTTC. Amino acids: CASSQDIRGRDGYTF.

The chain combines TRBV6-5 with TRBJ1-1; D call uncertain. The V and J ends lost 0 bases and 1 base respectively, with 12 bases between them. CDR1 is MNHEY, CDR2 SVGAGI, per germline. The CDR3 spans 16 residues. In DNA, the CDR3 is TGTGCCAGCAGTTACTCGATGACTTTAGCGAACACTGAAGCTTTCTTT. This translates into CASSYSMTLANTEAFF.

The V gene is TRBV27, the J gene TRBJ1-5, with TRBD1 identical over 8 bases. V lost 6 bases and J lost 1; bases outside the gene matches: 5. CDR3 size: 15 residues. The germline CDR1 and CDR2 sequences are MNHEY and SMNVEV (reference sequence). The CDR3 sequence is CASSYTGGSNQPQHF. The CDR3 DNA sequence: TGTGCCAGCAGCTATACAGGGGGGAGCAATCAGCCCCAGCATTTT.